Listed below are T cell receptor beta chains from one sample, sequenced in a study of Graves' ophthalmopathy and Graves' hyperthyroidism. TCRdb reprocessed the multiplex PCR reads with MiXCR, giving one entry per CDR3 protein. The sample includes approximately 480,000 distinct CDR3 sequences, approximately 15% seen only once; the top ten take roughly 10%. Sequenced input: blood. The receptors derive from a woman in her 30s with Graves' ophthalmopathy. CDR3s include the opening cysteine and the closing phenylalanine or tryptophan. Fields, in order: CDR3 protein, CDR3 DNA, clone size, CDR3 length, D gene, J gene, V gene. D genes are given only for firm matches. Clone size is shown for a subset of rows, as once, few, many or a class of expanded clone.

CASSPLGLEQYF	TGTGCCAGCAGTCCATTAGGTCTGGAGCAGTACTTC	many	12	NA	TRBJ2-7	TRBV28
CAISRSGAEAFF	TGTGCCATCTCCCGCTCAGGGGCTGAAGCTTTCTTT	many	12	NA	TRBJ1-1	TRBV10-3
CASSQDALTGELFF	TGCGCCAGCAGCCAAGATGCACTAACCGGGGAGCTGTTTTTT	many	14	NA	TRBJ2-2	TRBV4-1
CASSFGTGREQYF	TGTGCCAGCAGTTTTGGGACAGGGCGCGAGCAGTACTTC	many	13	TRBD1	TRBJ2-7	TRBV12-3/TRBV12-4
CASSPYRAVWDTEAFF	TGTGCCAGCTCACCATACAGGGCCGTGTGGGACACTGAAGCTTTCTTT	NA	16	NA	TRBJ1-1	TRBV18
CASSLNRGALAKNIQYF	TGTGCCAGCAGTCTCAACCGTGGGGCACTAGCCAAAAACATTCAGTACTTC	NA	17	NA	TRBJ2-4	TRBV6-2/TRBV6-3
CSARLDSGYTF	TGCAGTGCTAGACTAGACTCTGGCTACACCTTC	many	11	NA	TRBJ1-2	TRBV20-1
CACSFEAGELFF	TGTGCCTGCAGCTTCGAGGCCGGGGAGCTGTTTTTT	NA	12	NA	TRBJ2-2	TRBV11-2
CASSLEQYGYTF	TGTGCCAGCAGCTTAGAACAGTATGGCTACACCTTC	many	12	NA	TRBJ1-2	TRBV7-3
CASRRPGQGQPEAFF	TGTGCCAGTAGGCGACCGGGACAGGGGCAACCTGAAGCTTTCTTT	NA	15	TRBD1	TRBJ1-1	TRBV19
CASSPPLSPEAFF	TGTGCCAGCAGTCCCCCGTTGAGCCCTGAAGCTTTCTTT	NA	13	NA	TRBJ1-1	TRBV28
CASSPDRGQYF	TGTGCCAGCAGCCCCGACAGAGGGCAGTACTTC	many	11	NA	TRBJ2-7	TRBV7-9
CASSLGGGGFGYTF	TGTGCCAGCAGTTTGGGTGGGGGGGGTTTTGGCTACACCTTC	many	14	NA	TRBJ1-2	TRBV12-3/TRBV12-4
CATSRVGRVGDTEAFF	TGTGCCACCAGCAGAGTAGGACGCGTTGGGGACACTGAAGCTTTCTTT	many	16	NA	TRBJ1-1	TRBV15
CSVVLPGGLAFF	TGCAGCGTAGTCCTACCGGGAGGTTTGGCTTTCTTT	many	12	NA	TRBJ1-1	TRBV29-1
CSCRDRENYGYTF	TGCAGTTGCCGGGACAGGGAAAATTATGGCTACACCTTC	many	13	TRBD1	TRBJ1-2	TRBV29-1
CASSVTSGGGYEQYF	TGTGCCAGCAGCGTCACTAGCGGGGGGGGATACGAGCAGTACTTC	many	15	TRBD2	TRBJ2-7	TRBV2
CASTTFRGDINPLDQPQHF	TGTGCCAGCACTACCTTCAGAGGGGACATAAACCCCCTAGATCAGCCCCAGCATTTT	many	19	NA	TRBJ1-5	TRBV6-6
CASTDRGGVNTEAFF	TGTGCCAGCACCGACAGGGGGGGGGTGAACACTGAAGCTTTCTTT	many	15	TRBD1	TRBJ1-1	TRBV6-6
CASSLGSGRLEQYF	TGCGCCAGCAGCTTGGGCAGCGGGAGGCTCGAGCAGTACTTC	NA	14	TRBD2	TRBJ2-7	TRBV5-1
CASTATGLGGETQYF	TGCGCCAGCACGGCCACAGGTTTGGGAGGAGAGACCCAGTACTTC	many	15	NA	TRBJ2-5	TRBV5-1
CAISDVGPPKGETQYF	TGTGCCATCAGTGACGTGGGACCCCCCAAGGGAGAGACCCAGTACTTC	many	16	NA	TRBJ2-5	TRBV10-3
CASSEARISSGGIKTQYF	TGTGCCAGCAGTGAAGCGCGAATCTCGTCGGGAGGGATCAAGACCCAGTACTTC	many	18	TRBD2	TRBJ2-5	TRBV6-1
CASSQERRRVTSSSYERYF	TGCGCCAGCAGCCAAGAAAGAAGGCGGGTGACGTCGAGCTCCTACGAGCGGTACTTC	few	19	NA	TRBJ2-7	TRBV4-1
CATTTGTDTQYF	TGTGCCACCACAACCGGGACAGATACGCAGTATTTT	many	12	NA	TRBJ2-3	TRBV15
CASRQRESWGTQYF	TGTGCCAGCAGACAGCGGGAGAGCTGGGGGACCCAGTACTTC	many	14	TRBD2	TRBJ2-5	TRBV6-1
CASSLTGYSHGYTF	TGTGCCAGCAGTTTAACAGGGTATTCGCATGGCTACACCTTC	many	14	NA	TRBJ1-2	TRBV6-5
CASSLDGRSNQPQHF	TGTGCCAGCAGCTTAGATGGGCGAAGCAATCAGCCCCAGCATTTT	NA	15	NA	TRBJ1-5	TRBV11-2
CAWSVRRETGDEQYF	TGTGCCTGGAGTGTACGTCGGGAGACCGGAGACGAGCAGTACTTC	many	15	NA	TRBJ2-7	TRBV30
CASRRDRGGTGELFF	TGTGCCAGCAGACGGGACCGAGGGGGCACCGGGGAGCTGTTTTTT	NA	15	NA	TRBJ2-2	TRBV2
CSVGTNGYTF	TGCAGCGTTGGGACGAATGGCTACACCTTC	many	10	NA	TRBJ1-2	TRBV29-1
CASSLGATGLNQPQHF	TGTGCTAGCAGCTTAGGGGCGACAGGGCTGAATCAGCCCCAGCATTTT	many	16	TRBD1	TRBJ1-5	TRBV7-7
CASSSTATGGVDEQYF	TGTGCCAGCAGTTCGACGGCGACAGGGGGTGTCGACGAGCAGTACTTC	many	16	TRBD1	TRBJ2-7	TRBV6-5
CAWSGALYALNTEAFF	TGTGCCTGGAGTGGAGCGTTGTACGCCTTGAACACTGAAGCTTTCTTT	NA	16	NA	TRBJ1-1	TRBV30
CATRSARRGNIKYF	TGTGCCACCAGATCCGCCAGGAGGGGAAACATTAAGTACTTC	NA	14	NA	TRBJ2-4	TRBV15
CASSLSHGNQPQHF	TGTGCCAGCAGTTTAAGTCACGGCAATCAGCCCCAGCATTTT	many	14	NA	TRBJ1-5	TRBV28
CATSDPGQAYGYTF	TGTGCCACCAGTGACCCTGGACAGGCCTATGGCTACACCTTC	NA	14	TRBD1	TRBJ1-2	TRBV24-1
CAIYHRVPGKDQPQHF	TGTGCCATCTACCACAGGGTTCCGGGTAAGGATCAGCCCCAGCATTTT	many	16	NA	TRBJ1-5	TRBV10-3
CSASVAGKAHGYTF	TGCAGTGCTAGCGTTGCGGGGAAGGCCCATGGCTACACCTTC	many	14	NA	TRBJ1-2	TRBV20-1
CASRVDSAGTEAFF	TGTGCCAGCAGGGTGGACAGCGCAGGGACTGAAGCTTTCTTT	many	14	NA	TRBJ1-1	TRBV6-1
CASTSFDNRQETQYF	TGTGCCAGCACAAGTTTCGACAATCGTCAAGAGACCCAGTACTTC	many	15	NA	TRBJ2-5	TRBV2
CASRTTGNYGYTF	TGTGCCAGCAGAACAACAGGGAACTATGGCTACACCTTC	many	13	NA	TRBJ1-2	TRBV6-1
CSVAGVTGELFF	TGCAGCGTTGCAGGGGTCACCGGGGAGCTGTTTTTT	NA	12	NA	TRBJ2-2	TRBV29-1
CASSGGEVGNQPQHF	TGCGCCAGCAGCGGGGGGGAGGTTGGCAATCAGCCCCAGCATTTT	few	15	NA	TRBJ1-5	TRBV5-1
CASRPTVNTEAFF	TGTGCCAGCAGACCCACAGTGAACACTGAAGCTTTCTTT	many	13	NA	TRBJ1-1	TRBV6-1
CASRRQGSGAGELFF	TGTGCCAGTAGACGACAGGGATCGGGGGCCGGGGAGCTGTTTTTT	many	15	NA	TRBJ2-2	TRBV19
CASSYTLDGELFF	TGTGCCAGCAGTTACACTCTAGACGGGGAGCTGTTTTTT	many	13	NA	TRBJ2-2	TRBV6-5
CASSFGAYTYEQYF	TGTGCCAGCAGTTTCGGGGCCTATACCTACGAGCAGTACTTC	many	14	NA	TRBJ2-7	TRBV28
CASSFLGSYNSPLHF	TGTGCCAGCAGTTTTTTAGGCTCCTATAATTCACCCCTCCACTTT	many	15	NA	TRBJ1-6	TRBV12-3/TRBV12-4
CASSHTNTGELFF	TGTGCCAGCAGCCACACGAACACCGGGGAGCTGTTTTTT	many	13	NA	TRBJ2-2	TRBV11-2
CASSPTRGYGYTF	TGTGCCAGCAGTCCCACCCGCGGCTATGGCTACACCTTC	many	13	NA	TRBJ1-2	TRBV12-3/TRBV12-4
CASSPGQFHEQYF	TGTGCCAGCAGTCCCGGACAGTTTCACGAGCAGTACTTC	many	13	NA	TRBJ2-7	TRBV28
CASGTSKMRETQYF	TGTGCTAGTGGTACCTCCAAGATGCGGGAGACCCAGTACTTC	many	14	NA	TRBJ2-5	TRBV12-5
CASSIAGIGTGANVLTF	TGTGCCAGTAGTATAGCCGGAATCGGAACTGGGGCCAACGTCCTGACTTTC	many	17	NA	TRBJ2-6	TRBV19